This TCR beta chain was sequenced in a study of CD4 T cells in relation to SARS-CoV-2 and coronaviruses. Study-level information: Shared crossreactive spike epitopes were mapped to their HLA restriction.

Unexposed donor CD4+ T cells date from 2011-2018, before the COVID-19 pandemic. Isolation of CD4+ T cells took place after about 10 days in culture. This clone was observed a handful of times. Its antigen is unidentified. Sequencing used immunoSEQ multiplex PCR; TCRdb keeps in-frame clones, though not all of them. Of some 22,000 clones in the sample, 72% were seen once. The V gene's germline CDR1 is LNHDA and CDR2 SQIVND (reference sequence). The length of the CDR3 is 14 residues. The J segment lost 2 bases and the V segment lost 7 bases, leaving 4 bases of the junction unmatched. This TCR came from a human donor in good health. This chain joins TRBV19 and TRBJ1-2, with 10 bases that match TRBD1. Sequenced material: CD4+ T cells from PBMCs, cultured in vitro. This chain's CDR3 is CASTPGQGNYGYTF. DNA for the CDR3: TGTGCCAGTACTCCGGGACAGGGGAACTATGGCTACACCTTC.